The 10 T cell receptor beta chains below all came from one sample that was sequenced in a study of blood T cell repertoires in COVID-19 (dated by TCRdb to 2020 to 2022). The library was prepared using the immunoSEQ multiplex PCR assay. TCRdb retrieved this table from immuneACCESS and kept in-frame rearrangements only. Not all clones are present; in checked studies, unresolved V genes account for under half, and no reason is known for the remainder. The sample table holds fewer than 200,000 clones, of which 79% were seen once. The ten largest clones take up more than 7% of the sample. The specimen sequenced was peripheral blood. The receptor source for this set is a woman aged 55-70 years with COVID-19, enrolled during active disease.

The genes are TRBV5-1 and TRBJ1-2, with TRBD1 matching over 7 bases. V shed 1 base and J 2 bases; nucleotides not matched to a gene: 5. Germline lookup yields CDR1 SGHRS and CDR2 YFSETQ. The CDR3 has 15 amino acids. Written as DNA, the CDR3 is TGCGCCAGCAGCTTGTTAGGGGACAGCAACTATGGCTACACCTTC. This sequence encodes CASSLLGDSNYGYTF.

This clone was seen more than once but under ten times. The rearrangement joins TRBV5-6 to TRBJ1-2, with TRBD1 matching 9 bases. The germline CDR1 and CDR2 sequences are SGHDT and YYEEEE. The junction had 6 bases not matched to a gene; V was cut back by 5 bases and J by 7 bases. The CDR3 is 13 residues long. CDR3 nucleotide sequence: TGTGCCAGCAGTAGGGACAGGGACGGTGGCTACACCTTC. This gives the protein CASSRDRDGGYTF.

This chain joins TRBV11-1 and TRBJ2-2; 7 bases align to TRBD2. Germline CDR1 and CDR2: SGHAT and FQDESV (reference sequence). This CDR3 comprises 16 residues. J was trimmed by 6 bases and V by 2 bases; bases with no gene match: 9. Here the CDR3 reads CASSLNPGGPAGELFF. In nucleotides, the CDR3 is TGTGCCAGCAGCTTAAACCCGGGAGGTCCCGCCGGGGAGCTGTTTTTT.

V and J are TRBV4-3 and TRBJ2-4, with unresolved D. Looked up from germline, CDR1 is LGHNA and CDR2 is YSLEER. This CDR3 comprises 15 residues. V was clipped by 0 bases and J by 8 bases, with 14 bases between them. This CDR3 reads CASSQERGGVDIQYF. CDR3 nucleotides: TGCGCCAGCAGCCAAGAAAGAGGTGGAGTGGACATTCAGTACTTC.

This chain connects TRBV5-5 to TRBJ2-7; D is perhaps TRBD1 (5 bases). Trimming took off 0 bases at V and 4 bases at J, with 5 bases between the two ends. The CDR3 consists of 12 residues. Germline CDR1 is SGHKS and CDR2 is YYEKEE (reference sequence). This CDR3 is CASSLEGYEQYF. Written as DNA, the CDR3 is TGTGCCAGCAGCTTGGAGGGGTACGAGCAGTACTTC.

The J gene is TRBJ1-2, the V gene TRBV13; 7 bases are shared with TRBD1. The CDR3 runs 14 residues. Unmatched junction bases numbered 9, after V lost 6 bases and J lost 5 bases. Germline lookup yields CDR1 PRHDT and CDR2 FYEKMQ (reference sequence). CDR3 region: CASSPRGSRYGYTF. Here the CDR3 DNA reads TGTGCCAGCAGTCCCAGGGGGTCTCGTTATGGCTACACCTTC.

The chain is built from TRBV11-1 and TRBJ2-1; tentative D call: TRBD2 (6 bases). The CDR3 runs 16 residues. CDR1 is SGHAT and CDR2 is FQDESV in the germline V gene (reference sequence). The V and J ends lost 6 bases and 4 bases respectively, with 19 bases between them. In DNA form, the CDR3 reads TGTGCCAGCAGTCCCCGGTGGGACTCCGTTTACAATGAGCAGTTCTTC. Translation: CASSPRWDSVYNEQFF.

CDR3 region: CASSSTGVLEKLFF. The CDR3, as DNA: TGTGCCAGCAGCTCAACAGGGGTCCTTGAAAAACTGTTTTTT. The gene calls are TRBV5-6 and TRBJ1-4; 7 nucleotides align to TRBD1. This CDR3 has 14 residues. Per the germline V gene, CDR1 is SGHDT and CDR2 is YYEEEE. V lost 3 bases to trimming and J lost 7 bases; unmatched junction nucleotides: 6.

This clone was observed once. CDR3 nucleotides: TGTGCCAGCTCACCAGGTGGCAGCACAGATACGCAGTATTTT. Its translation is CASSPGGSTDTQYF. This sequence joins TRBV18 and TRBJ2-3; D gene uncertain. Germline CDR1 KGHSH, CDR2 LQKENI. Deletions cut 2 bases from V and 0 bases from J, with 6 bases between. The CDR3 length is 14 residues.

This clone was recorded once. The chain links TRBV5-1 to TRBJ1-2; 7 bases align to TRBD1. Germline loops: CDR1 SGHRS, CDR2 YFSETQ. The CDR3 contains 15 residues. J lost 6 bases, V lost 4 bases, and 12 bases had no gene match. The CDR3 loop reads CASSKETGIPDGYTF. The CDR3 nucleotides read TGCGCCAGCAGCAAGGAGACAGGGATCCCCGATGGCTACACCTTC.